This is a list of T cell receptor beta chains from one sample in a study of blood T cell repertoires in COVID-19. Generated by immunoSEQ multiplex PCR, the TCRdb table keeps only in-frame clones and is missing some. The sample lists about 240,000 clones, approximately 86% occurring once. Sequences were obtained from peripheral blood. The receptor set was obtained from a man between 60 and 75 years old who had recovered from COVID-19. The CDR3 runs from the conserved cysteine through the conserved F or W. The D gene is left open where the match is weak. Only part of the rows carry a size: once, few, many, or a class if the clone is expanded.

size | D | J | V | CDR3 | DNA
NA | NA | TRBJ1-1 | TRBV9 | CASSVTGGLTEAFF | TGTGCCAGCAGCGTAACCGGGGGTTTGACTGAAGCTTTCTTT
NA | NA | TRBJ2-2 | TRBV20-1 | CSASTSEGGELFF | TGCAGTGCTAGTACCAGCGAGGGCGGGGAGCTGTTTTTT
NA | NA | TRBJ1-1 | TRBV19 | CASSRGRTGMNTEAFF | TGTGCCAGTAGTAGGGGTCGGACGGGAATGAACACTGAAGCTTTCTTT
NA | TRBD1 | TRBJ1-2 | TRBV18 | CASSPGQGPGYTF | TGTGCCAGCTCACCGGGACAGGGTCCGGGCTACACCTTC
NA | TRBD1 | TRBJ1-2 | TRBV3-1/TRBV3-2 | CASSDRDRAGYTF | TGTGCCAGCAGCGACCGGGACAGGGCTGGCTACACCTTC
NA | TRBD2 | TRBJ2-5 | TRBV5-1 | CASSGYSGAQETQYF | TGCGCCAGCAGCGGCTATAGCGGGGCCCAAGAGACCCAGTACTTC
NA | NA | TRBJ2-1 | TRBV30 | CAWSVRQGSMGNEQFF | TGTGCCTGGAGTGTCCGCCAGGGGAGTATGGGCAATGAGCAGTTCTTC
NA | TRBD2 | TRBJ2-1 | TRBV27 | CASSPRASGGKNEQFF | TGTGCCAGCAGTCCCAGGGCTAGCGGGGGGAAAAATGAGCAGTTCTTC
NA | NA | TRBJ2-2 | TRBV5-1 | CASSPVTVSYTGELFF | TGCGCCAGCAGCCCCGTGACAGTCTCTTACACCGGGGAGCTGTTTTTT
NA | TRBD1 | TRBJ1-1 | TRBV7-9 | CASSLDSWDSVNTEAFF | TGTGCCAGCAGCTTAGATAGCTGGGACAGTGTGAACACTGAAGCTTTCTTT
NA | NA | TRBJ2-4 | TRBV28 | CASSLPSPVRSGIQYF | TGTGCCAGCAGTTTGCCCTCCCCCGTGAGGAGCGGCATTCAGTACTTC
NA | NA | TRBJ1-2 | TRBV10-3 | CAISELNSPNYGYTF | TGTGCCATCAGTGAGTTAAACAGCCCTAACTATGGCTACACCTTC
NA | NA | TRBJ2-3 | TRBV11-3 | CASSFRPTASTDTQYF | TGTGCCAGCAGCTTCCGCCCGACAGCTAGCACAGATACGCAGTATTTT
once | NA | TRBJ2-1 | TRBV11-2 | CASRKPGNNEQFF | TGTGCCAGCAGAAAACCGGGAAACAATGAGCAGTTCTTC
NA | TRBD1 | TRBJ1-6 | TRBV18 | CASSPLSRGLGNSPLHF | TGTGCCAGCTCACCCTTATCGAGGGGGCTTGGTAATTCACCCCTCCACTTT
NA | TRBD1 | TRBJ2-7 | TRBV10-3 | CAISVDRGSEEQYF | TGTGCCATCAGTGTTGACAGGGGTAGTGAGGAGCAGTACTTC
NA | TRBD1 | TRBJ1-3 | TRBV19 | CASTTTGTGNTIYF | TGTGCCAGTACGACGACAGGGACTGGAAACACCATATATTTT
NA | NA | TRBJ2-7 | TRBV4-1 | CASSQDLGSVFEQYF | TGCGCCAGCAGCCAAGATCTGGGCAGTGTCTTTGAGCAGTACTTC
NA | NA | TRBJ2-4 | TRBV9 | CAPTWRSKNIQYF | TGTGCCCCCACGTGGAGGAGCAAAAACATTCAGTACTTC
NA | TRBD1 | TRBJ2-3 | TRBV9 | CASSWGQGADTQYF | TGTGCCAGCAGTTGGGGACAGGGGGCAGATACGCAGTATTTT
NA | NA | TRBJ2-3 | TRBV28 | CASRRQSTDTQYF | TGTGCCAGCAGGAGACAGAGCACAGATACGCAGTATTTT
NA | NA | TRBJ2-3 | TRBV11-2 | CASSRDRLFTDTQYF | TGTGCCAGCAGCCGAGACAGGCTGTTCACAGATACGCAGTATTTT
few | TRBD2 | TRBJ2-7 | TRBV11-2 | CASSPRGRPPYEQYF | TGTGCCAGCAGCCCGCGGGGGAGACCCCCCTACGAGCAGTACTTC
NA | TRBD1 | TRBJ1-2 | TRBV10-3 | CAISSDRGVNGYTF | TGTGCCATCAGTTCGGACAGGGGGGTTAATGGCTACACCTTC
NA | TRBD1 | TRBJ2-3 | TRBV5-6 | CASSSRGTGSTDTQYF | TGTGCCAGCAGCTCGCGGGGGACAGGGAGTACAGATACGCAGTATTTT
NA | TRBD1 | TRBJ2-6 | TRBV9 | CASSIQGAGANVLTF | TGTGCCAGCAGCATCCAGGGGGCTGGGGCCAACGTCCTGACTTTC
NA | NA | TRBJ1-3 | TRBV12-3/TRBV12-4 | CAGKSSGNTIYF | TGTGCCGGCAAGAGCTCTGGAAACACCATATATTTT
NA | TRBD2 | TRBJ2-2 | TRBV7-9 | CASSRLTSGGSTGELFF | TGTGCCAGCAGCCGGCTGACTAGCGGGGGTAGCACCGGGGAGCTGTTTTTT
NA | NA | TRBJ1-2 | TRBV6-1 | CASSEAGSYGYTF | TGTGCCAGCAGTGAGGCAGGGTCCTATGGCTACACCTTC
NA | TRBD1 | TRBJ2-1 | TRBV19 | CASSKFSGTGPNEQFF | TGTGCCAGTTCCAAGTTTTCCGGGACAGGGCCCAATGAGCAGTTCTTC
few | TRBD1 | TRBJ1-4 | TRBV9 | CASSVRAGGNEKLFF | TGTGCCAGCAGCGTACGGGCAGGGGGTAATGAAAAACTGTTTTTT
NA | TRBD1 | TRBJ2-7 | TRBV28 | CASSYPRDSSYEQYF | TGTGCCAGCAGTTACCCGAGGGACAGCTCCTACGAGCAGTACTTC
NA | TRBD1 | TRBJ2-2 | TRBV27 | CASRGQGSNTGELFF | TGTGCCAGCAGAGGACAGGGGTCGAACACCGGGGAGCTGTTTTTT
NA | NA | TRBJ1-2 | TRBV3-1/TRBV3-2 | CASSQAQGGFYGYTF | TGTGCCAGCAGCCAAGCCCAAGGAGGGTTTTACGGCTACACCTTC
NA | TRBD1 | TRBJ2-2 | TRBV19 | CASSTRQGYTGELFF | TGTGCCAGTAGTACCAGACAGGGGTACACCGGGGAGCTGTTTTTT
NA | NA | TRBJ1-1 | TRBV3-1/TRBV3-2 | CASSQDLGGQMNTEAFF | TGTGCCAGCAGCCAAGATTTGGGAGGGCAGATGAACACTGAAGCTTTCTTT